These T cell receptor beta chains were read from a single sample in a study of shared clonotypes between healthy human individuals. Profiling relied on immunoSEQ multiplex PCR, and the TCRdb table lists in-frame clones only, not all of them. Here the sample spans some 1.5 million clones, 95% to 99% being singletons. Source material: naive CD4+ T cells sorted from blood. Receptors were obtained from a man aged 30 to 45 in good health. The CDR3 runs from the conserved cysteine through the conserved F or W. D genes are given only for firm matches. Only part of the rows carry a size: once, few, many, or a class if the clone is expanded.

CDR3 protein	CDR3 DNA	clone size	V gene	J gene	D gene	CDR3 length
CSAKANEQFF	TGCAGTGCTAAAGCGAATGAGCAGTTCTTC	once	TRBV20-1	TRBJ2-1	NA	10
CASSESDRGSYEQYF	TGCGCCAGCAGTGAGTCTGACAGGGGCTCCTACGAGCAGTACTTC	NA	TRBV10-1	TRBJ2-7	TRBD1	15
CASSERWGWMDF	TGTGCCAGCAGTGAAAGGTGGGGCTGGATGGATTTT	NA	TRBV2	TRBJ2-3	NA	12
CASSSVYEQYF	TGTGCCAGCAGTTCAGTCTACGAGCAGTACTTC	NA	TRBV2	TRBJ2-7	NA	11
CASTPGGGQPQHF	TGTGCCAGCACCCCGGGGGGGGGTCAGCCCCAGCATTTT	once	TRBV2	TRBJ1-5	NA	13
CASSLKSYYGYTF	TGTGCCAGCAGCTTAAAAAGCTACTATGGCTACACCTTC	NA	TRBV7-2	TRBJ1-2	NA	13
CASSLEGISPLHF	TGTGCCAGCAGCTTGGAGGGTATATCACCCCTCCACTTT	NA	TRBV5-4	TRBJ1-6	NA	13
CASSILAGLNTGELFF	TGTGCCAGTAGTATTCTGGCGGGATTGAACACCGGGGAGCTGTTTTTT	NA	TRBV19	TRBJ2-2	NA	16
CASLPLPGGTDTQYF	TGCGCCAGCTTACCTTTGCCAGGCGGCACAGATACGCAGTATTTT	NA	TRBV5-1	TRBJ2-3	NA	15
CASSLRSLGNEKLFF	TGTGCCAGCAGCTTAAGGTCTTTGGGAAATGAAAAACTGTTTTTT	NA	TRBV7-9	TRBJ1-4	NA	15
CASSYPDEEDTQYF	TGTGCCAGCAGCTATCCTGATGAGGAAGATACGCAGTATTTT	once	TRBV11-3	TRBJ2-3	NA	14
CASSYSRNQPQHF	TGTGCCAGCAGTTACTCGAGGAACCAGCCCCAGCATTTT	NA	TRBV6-5	TRBJ1-5	NA	13
CSVHVFQETQYF	TGCAGCGTCCACGTCTTCCAAGAGACCCAGTACTTC	NA	TRBV29-1	TRBJ2-5	NA	12
CASSEGQGGNQPQHF	TGTGCCAGCAGTGAGGGACAGGGTGGCAATCAGCCCCAGCATTTT	NA	TRBV2	TRBJ1-5	TRBD1	15
CASSREWTEAFF	TGTGCCAGCAGCCGAGAATGGACTGAAGCTTTCTTT	NA	TRBV28	TRBJ1-1	NA	12
CASSLALRDLRTDTQYF	TGTGCCAGCAGCTTAGCGCTGCGGGACCTGCGCACAGATACGCAGTATTTT	NA	TRBV7-6	TRBJ2-3	NA	17
CASSLGSLGEKLFF	TGTGCCAGCAGCTTAGGTAGCTTGGGTGAAAAACTGTTTTTT	NA	TRBV11-2	TRBJ1-4	NA	14
CASSPTGTGYTGELFF	TGCGCCAGCAGCCCCACCGGGACAGGCTACACCGGGGAGCTGTTTTTT	NA	TRBV5-1	TRBJ2-2	TRBD1	16
CASSLEFAEAYNEQFF	TGTGCCAGCAGCTTAGAGTTTGCGGAAGCTTACAATGAGCAGTTCTTC	NA	TRBV7-2	TRBJ2-1	NA	16
CASSKPGLAGRTEQFF	TGTGCCAGCAGTAAACCAGGACTAGCGGGAAGGACTGAGCAGTTCTTC	NA	TRBV28	TRBJ2-1	TRBD2	16
CASSGGNSYEQYF	TGCGCCAGCAGCGGGGGAAACTCCTACGAGCAGTACTTC	NA	TRBV5-1	TRBJ2-7	NA	13
CASSLAGQDYEQYF	TGTGCCAGCAGCTTAGCGGGACAGGACTACGAGCAGTACTTC	NA	TRBV7-2	TRBJ2-7	TRBD1	14
CASSPGLQGLGNEKLFF	TGCGCCAGCAGCCCGGGCCTACAGGGTTTGGGTAATGAAAAACTGTTTTTT	NA	TRBV5-1	TRBJ1-4	NA	17
CASSPRPSGSFYNEQFF	TGTGCCAGCAGCCCTAGACCTAGCGGGAGTTTCTACAATGAGCAGTTCTTC	NA	TRBV11-2	TRBJ2-1	TRBD2	17
CAREKDRGVEKLFF	TGCGCCAGAGAAAAGGACAGGGGAGTTGAAAAACTGTTTTTT	NA	TRBV5-1	TRBJ1-4	TRBD1	14
CASSQAAAGVTDTQYF	TGCGCCAGCAGCCAAGCCGCGGCGGGAGTCACAGATACGCAGTATTTT	once	TRBV4-3	TRBJ2-3	TRBD2	16
CASSDSASGNMCNEQFF	TGTGCCAGCAGTGACTCGGCTAGCGGGAACATGTGCAATGAGCAGTTCTTC	NA	TRBV6-4	TRBJ2-1	TRBD2	17
CASSKNSGTVSNQPQHF	TGTGCCAGCAGCAAAAACTCCGGGACAGTTAGCAATCAGCCCCAGCATTTT	NA	TRBV7-6	TRBJ1-5	TRBD1	17
CASSPRGGRTITVEQFF	TGCGCCAGCAGCCCCAGGGGCGGGCGGACGATAACCGTTGAGCAGTTCTTC	NA	TRBV5-1	TRBJ2-1	NA	17
CASSWTANYGYTF	TGTGCCAGCAGCTGGACAGCTAACTATGGCTACACCTTC	once	TRBV7-8	TRBJ1-2	NA	13
CASSSRGSGEKLFF	TGTGCCAGCAGTTCCCGGGGGAGTGGTGAAAAACTGTTTTTT	once	TRBV28	TRBJ1-4	NA	14
CASSVEGASYNEQFF	TGTGCCAGCAGCGTAGAGGGGGCATCCTACAATGAGCAGTTCTTC	few	TRBV9	TRBJ2-1	TRBD1	15
CASSPRPGILSYEQYF	TGTGCCAGCAGCCCCCGCCCGGGTATTTTGTCCTACGAGCAGTACTTC	NA	TRBV9	TRBJ2-7	NA	16
CASSYTGRDEQFF	TGTGCCAGCAGCTACACAGGAAGGGATGAGCAGTTCTTC	NA	TRBV5-6	TRBJ2-1	NA	13
CASSVYRDIENIQYF	TGTGCCAGCAGCGTGTACCGGGACATAGAAAACATTCAGTACTTC	NA	TRBV5-6	TRBJ2-4	NA	15
CASSSRLAANTGELFF	TGTGCCAGCAGCTCCCGACTAGCGGCGAACACCGGGGAGCTGTTTTTT	once	TRBV7-8	TRBJ2-2	TRBD2	16
CASSPLSGDTDTQYF	TGTGCCAGCTCACCACTCTCCGGGGACACAGATACGCAGTATTTT	NA	TRBV18	TRBJ2-3	NA	15
CASSSTSGSILTEQYF	TGTGCCAGCAGTTCTACTAGCGGGTCAATCCTAACCGAGCAGTACTTC	NA	TRBV27	TRBJ2-7	TRBD2	16
CASSPSGRADEQFF	TGTGCCAGCAGCCCTAGCGGGAGGGCCGATGAGCAGTTCTTC	NA	TRBV5-4	TRBJ2-1	TRBD2	14
CASSLGGGTSYEQYF	TGTGCCAGCAGCCTCGGAGGAGGGACCTCCTACGAGCAGTACTTC	NA	TRBV27	TRBJ2-7	NA	15